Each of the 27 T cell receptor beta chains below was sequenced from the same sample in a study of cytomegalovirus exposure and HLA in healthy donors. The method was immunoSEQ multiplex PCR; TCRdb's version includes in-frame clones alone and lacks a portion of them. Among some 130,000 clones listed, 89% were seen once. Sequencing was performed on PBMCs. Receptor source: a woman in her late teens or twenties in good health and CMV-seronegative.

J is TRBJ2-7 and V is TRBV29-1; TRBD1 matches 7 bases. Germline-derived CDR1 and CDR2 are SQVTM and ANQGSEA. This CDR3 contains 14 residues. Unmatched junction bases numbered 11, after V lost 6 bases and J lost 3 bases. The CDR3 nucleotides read TGCAGCGTCCGTCAAAACCGGGACAGCTACGAGCAGTACTTC. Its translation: CSVRQNRDSYEQYF.

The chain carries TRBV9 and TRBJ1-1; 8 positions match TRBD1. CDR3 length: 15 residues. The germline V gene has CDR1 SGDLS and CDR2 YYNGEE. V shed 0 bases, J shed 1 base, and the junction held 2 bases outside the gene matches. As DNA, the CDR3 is TGTGCCAGCAGCGTAGTCGGACAGGGGAACACTGAAGCTTTCTTT. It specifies CASSVVGQGNTEAFF.

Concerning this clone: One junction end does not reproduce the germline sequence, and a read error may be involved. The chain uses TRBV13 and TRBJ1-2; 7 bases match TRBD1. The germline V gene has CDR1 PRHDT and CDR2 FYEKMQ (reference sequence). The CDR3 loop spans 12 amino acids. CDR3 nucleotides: TGTGCCAGCAGCTTAGAAACAGGGGCGAGGTCCTTC. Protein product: CASSLETGARSF.

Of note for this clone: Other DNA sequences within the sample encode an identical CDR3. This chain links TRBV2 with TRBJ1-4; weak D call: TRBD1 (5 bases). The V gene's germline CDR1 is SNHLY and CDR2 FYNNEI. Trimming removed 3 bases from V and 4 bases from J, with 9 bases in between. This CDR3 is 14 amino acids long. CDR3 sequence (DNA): TGTGCCAGCAGTGACCAGGGACTTAATGAAAAACTGTTTTTT. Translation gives CASSDQGLNEKLFF.

As DNA, the CDR3 is TGTGCCAGCAGCGTAACAGGGGCCTACGAGCAGTACTTC. This translates into CASSVTGAYEQYF. The J gene is TRBJ2-7, the V gene TRBV9; 7 bases are a match to TRBD1. The CDR3 is made up of 13 amino acids. Germline V lookup: CDR1 SGDLS, CDR2 YYNGEE. The V and J ends lost 1 base and 2 bases, in that order; junction bases with no gene match: 0.

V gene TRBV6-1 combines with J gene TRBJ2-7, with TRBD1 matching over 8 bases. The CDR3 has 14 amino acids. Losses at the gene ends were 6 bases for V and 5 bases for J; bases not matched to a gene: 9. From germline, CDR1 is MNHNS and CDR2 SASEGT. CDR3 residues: CASRTGAIEDEQYF. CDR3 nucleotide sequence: TGTGCCAGCAGGACAGGGGCCATCGAGGACGAGCAGTACTTC.

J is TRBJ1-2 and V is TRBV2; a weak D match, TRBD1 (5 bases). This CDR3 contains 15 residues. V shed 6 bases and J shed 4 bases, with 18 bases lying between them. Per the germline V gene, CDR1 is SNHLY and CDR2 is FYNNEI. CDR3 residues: CASRPETAQSYGYTF. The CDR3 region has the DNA TGTGCCAGCAGACCCGAGACAGCGCAAAGCTATGGCTACACCTTC.

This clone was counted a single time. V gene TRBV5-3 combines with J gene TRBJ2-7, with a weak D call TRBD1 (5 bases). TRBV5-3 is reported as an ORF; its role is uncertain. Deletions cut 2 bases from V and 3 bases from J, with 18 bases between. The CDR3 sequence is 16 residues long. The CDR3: CARSFNSDTENYEQYF. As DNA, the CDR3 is TGTGCCAGAAGCTTTAATTCGGACACGGAAAACTACGAGCAGTACTTC.

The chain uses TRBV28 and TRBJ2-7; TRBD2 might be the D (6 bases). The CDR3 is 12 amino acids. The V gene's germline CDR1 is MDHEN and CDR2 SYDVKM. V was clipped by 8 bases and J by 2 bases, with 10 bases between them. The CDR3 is CASRGTAYEQYF. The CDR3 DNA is TGTGCCAGCCGGGGGACGGCCTACGAGCAGTACTTC.

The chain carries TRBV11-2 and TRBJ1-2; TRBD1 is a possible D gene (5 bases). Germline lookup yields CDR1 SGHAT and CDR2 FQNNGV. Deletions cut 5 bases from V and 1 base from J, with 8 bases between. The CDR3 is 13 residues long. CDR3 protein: CASSRGGNYGYTF. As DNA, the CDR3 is TGTGCCAGCAGCCGCGGGGGTAACTATGGCTACACCTTC.

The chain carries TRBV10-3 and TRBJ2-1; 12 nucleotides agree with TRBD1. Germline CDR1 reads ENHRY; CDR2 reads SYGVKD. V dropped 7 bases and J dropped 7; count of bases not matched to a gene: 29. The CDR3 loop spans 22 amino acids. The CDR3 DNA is TGTGCCATCACCCGAATGGGGGAGAACCTTTATCCGGGACAGGGGGCTCGTAATGAGCAGTTCTTC. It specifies CAITRMGENLYPGQGARNEQFF.

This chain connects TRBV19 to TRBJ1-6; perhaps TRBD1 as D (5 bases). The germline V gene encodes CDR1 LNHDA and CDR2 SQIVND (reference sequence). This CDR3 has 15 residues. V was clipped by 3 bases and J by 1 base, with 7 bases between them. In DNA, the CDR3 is TGTGCCAGTAGTATGGCAGGGTCCTATAATTCACCCCTCCACTTT. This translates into CASSMAGSYNSPLHF.

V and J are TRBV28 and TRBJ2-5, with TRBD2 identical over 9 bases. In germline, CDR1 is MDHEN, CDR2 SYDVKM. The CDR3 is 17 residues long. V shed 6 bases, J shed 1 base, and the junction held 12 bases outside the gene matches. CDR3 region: CASSTGGASGTQETQYF. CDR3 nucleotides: TGTGCCAGCAGCACGGGGGGGGCTAGCGGGACCCAAGAGACCCAGTACTTC.

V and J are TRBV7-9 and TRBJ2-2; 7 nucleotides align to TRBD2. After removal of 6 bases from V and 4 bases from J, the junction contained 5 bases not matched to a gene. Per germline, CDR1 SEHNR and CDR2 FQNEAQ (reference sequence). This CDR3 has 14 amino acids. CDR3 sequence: CASRRGRFTGELFF. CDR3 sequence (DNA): TGTGCCAGCAGGCGGGGGAGGTTCACCGGGGAGCTGTTTTTT.

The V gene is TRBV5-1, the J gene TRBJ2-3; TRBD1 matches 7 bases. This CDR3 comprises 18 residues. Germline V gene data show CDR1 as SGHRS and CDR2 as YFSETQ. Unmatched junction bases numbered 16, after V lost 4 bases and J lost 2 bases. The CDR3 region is CASSVPNTTGWATDTQYF. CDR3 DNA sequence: TGCGCCAGCAGCGTACCCAACACGACAGGGTGGGCCACAGATACGCAGTATTTT. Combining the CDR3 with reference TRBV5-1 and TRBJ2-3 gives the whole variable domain KAGVTQTPRYLIKTRGQQVTLSCSPISGHRSVSWYQQTPGQGLQFLFEYFSETQRNKGNFPGRFSGRQFSNSRSEMNVSTLELGDSALYLCASSVPNTTGWATDTQYFGPGTRLTVL.

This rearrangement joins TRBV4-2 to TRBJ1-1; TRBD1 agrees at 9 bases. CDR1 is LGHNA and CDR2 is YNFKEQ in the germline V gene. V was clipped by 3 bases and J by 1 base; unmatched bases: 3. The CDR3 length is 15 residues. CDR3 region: CASSQGGQGNTEAFF. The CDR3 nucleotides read TGTGCCAGCAGCCAGGGGGGACAGGGGAACACTGAAGCTTTCTTT.

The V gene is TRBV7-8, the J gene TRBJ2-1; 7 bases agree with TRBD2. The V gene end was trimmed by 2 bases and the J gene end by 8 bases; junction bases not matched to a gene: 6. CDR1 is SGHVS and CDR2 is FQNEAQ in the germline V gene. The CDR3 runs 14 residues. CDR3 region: CASSLRDYSDEQFF. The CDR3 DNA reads TGTGCCAGCAGCTTACGGGACTATAGCGATGAGCAGTTCTTC.

The CDR3 coding sequence is TGCGCCAGCACTGGCCCTAGCGGGCGGGTAGAGCAGTTCTTC. Its translation is CASTGPSGRVEQFF. The V gene is TRBV5-1, the J gene TRBJ2-1; 8 nucleotides align to TRBD2. Per the germline V gene, CDR1 is SGHRS and CDR2 is YFSETQ. V shed 6 bases and J 10 bases; nucleotides not matched to a gene: 12. This CDR3 comprises 14 residues.

The CDR3 reads CASRNTEAFF. DNA for the CDR3: TGTGCCAGTAGGAACACTGAAGCTTTCTTT. V and J are TRBV6-1 and TRBJ1-1; D is undetermined. This CDR3 spans 10 amino acids. V was clipped by 9 bases and J by 1 base, with 3 bases between them. Germline CDR1 is MNHNS and CDR2 is SASEGT.

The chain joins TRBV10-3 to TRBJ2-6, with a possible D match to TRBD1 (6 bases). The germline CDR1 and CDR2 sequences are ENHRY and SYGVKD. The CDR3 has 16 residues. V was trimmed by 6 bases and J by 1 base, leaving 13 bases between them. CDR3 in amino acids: CAIRRQERSGANVLTF. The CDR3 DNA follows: TGTGCCATCAGAAGACAGGAACGTTCTGGGGCCAACGTCCTGACTTTC.

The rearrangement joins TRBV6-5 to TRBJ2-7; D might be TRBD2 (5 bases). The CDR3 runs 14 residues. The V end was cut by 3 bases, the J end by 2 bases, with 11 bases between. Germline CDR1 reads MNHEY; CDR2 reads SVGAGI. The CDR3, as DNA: TGTGCCAGCAGTTATCGGGGAGTCACCTACGAGCAGTACTTC. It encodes CASSYRGVTYEQYF.

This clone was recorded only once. CDR3 protein: CASSIVGRRTRGYTF. CDR3 sequence (DNA): TGTGCCAGTAGTATAGTTGGCAGGAGGACTCGAGGCTACACCTTC. This chain links TRBV19 with TRBJ1-2; D uncertain. V lost 1 base to trimming and J lost 8 bases, with 17 bases between them. Looked up from germline, CDR1 is LNHDA and CDR2 is SQIVND (reference sequence). This CDR3 spans 15 amino acids.

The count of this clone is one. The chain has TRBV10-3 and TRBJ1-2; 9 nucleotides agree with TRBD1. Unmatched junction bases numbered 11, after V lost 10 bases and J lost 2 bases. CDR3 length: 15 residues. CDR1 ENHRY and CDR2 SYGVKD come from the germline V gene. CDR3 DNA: TGTGCCACGGGGGACAGGGATCGGTCAAACTATGGCTACACCTTC. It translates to CATGDRDRSNYGYTF.

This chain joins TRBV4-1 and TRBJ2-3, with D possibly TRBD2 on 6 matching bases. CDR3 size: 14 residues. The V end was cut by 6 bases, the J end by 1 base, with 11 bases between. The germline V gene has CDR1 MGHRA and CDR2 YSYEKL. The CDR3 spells CASRRGVRTDTQYF. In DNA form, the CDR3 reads TGCGCCAGCAGGCGCGGGGTACGCACAGATACGCAGTATTTT.

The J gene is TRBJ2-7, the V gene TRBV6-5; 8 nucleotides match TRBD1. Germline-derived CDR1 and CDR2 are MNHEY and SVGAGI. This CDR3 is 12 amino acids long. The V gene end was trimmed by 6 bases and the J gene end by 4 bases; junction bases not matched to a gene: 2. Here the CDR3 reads CASSQGAYEQYF. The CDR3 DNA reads TGTGCCAGCAGCCAGGGGGCTTACGAGCAGTACTTC.

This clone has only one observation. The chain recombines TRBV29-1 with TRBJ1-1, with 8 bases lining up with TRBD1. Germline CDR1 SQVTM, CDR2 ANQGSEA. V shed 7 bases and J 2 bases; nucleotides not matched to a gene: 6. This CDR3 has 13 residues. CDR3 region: CSGTGQANTEAFF. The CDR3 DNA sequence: TGCAGCGGTACGGGACAGGCTAACACTGAAGCTTTCTTT.

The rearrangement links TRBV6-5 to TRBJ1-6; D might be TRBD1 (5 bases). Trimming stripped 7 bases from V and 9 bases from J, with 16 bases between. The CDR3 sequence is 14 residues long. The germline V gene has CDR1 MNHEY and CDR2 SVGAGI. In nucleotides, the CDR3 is TGTGCCAGCACTGGGCAGGGATTTCTTTCACCCCTCCACTTT. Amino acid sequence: CASTGQGFLSPLHF.